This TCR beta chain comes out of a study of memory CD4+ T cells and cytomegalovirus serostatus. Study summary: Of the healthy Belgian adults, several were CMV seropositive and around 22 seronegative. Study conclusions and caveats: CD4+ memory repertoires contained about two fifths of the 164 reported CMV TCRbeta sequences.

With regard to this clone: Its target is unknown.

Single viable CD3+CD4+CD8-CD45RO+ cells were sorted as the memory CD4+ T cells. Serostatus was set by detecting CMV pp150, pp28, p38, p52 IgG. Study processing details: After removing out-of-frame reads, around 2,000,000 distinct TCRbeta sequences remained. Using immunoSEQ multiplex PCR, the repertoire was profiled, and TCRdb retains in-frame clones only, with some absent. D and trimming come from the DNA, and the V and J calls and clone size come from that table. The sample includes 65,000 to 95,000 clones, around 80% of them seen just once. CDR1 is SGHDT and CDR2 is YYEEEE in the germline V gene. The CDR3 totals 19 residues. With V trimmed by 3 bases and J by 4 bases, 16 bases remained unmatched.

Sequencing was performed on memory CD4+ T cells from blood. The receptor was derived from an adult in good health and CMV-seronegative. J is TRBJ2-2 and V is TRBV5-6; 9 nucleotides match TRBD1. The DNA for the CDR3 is TGTGCCAGCAGCTGGGGGTGGGACAGGGCCTCCTTTGGCACCGGGGAGCTGTTTTTT. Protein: CASSWGWDRASFGTGELFF. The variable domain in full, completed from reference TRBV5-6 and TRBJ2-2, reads DAGVTQSPTHLIKTRGQQVTLRCSPKSGHDTVSWYQQALGQGPQFIFQYYEEEERQRGNFPDRFSGHQFPNYSSELNVNALLLGDSALYLCASSWGWDRASFGTGELFFGEGSRLTVL.